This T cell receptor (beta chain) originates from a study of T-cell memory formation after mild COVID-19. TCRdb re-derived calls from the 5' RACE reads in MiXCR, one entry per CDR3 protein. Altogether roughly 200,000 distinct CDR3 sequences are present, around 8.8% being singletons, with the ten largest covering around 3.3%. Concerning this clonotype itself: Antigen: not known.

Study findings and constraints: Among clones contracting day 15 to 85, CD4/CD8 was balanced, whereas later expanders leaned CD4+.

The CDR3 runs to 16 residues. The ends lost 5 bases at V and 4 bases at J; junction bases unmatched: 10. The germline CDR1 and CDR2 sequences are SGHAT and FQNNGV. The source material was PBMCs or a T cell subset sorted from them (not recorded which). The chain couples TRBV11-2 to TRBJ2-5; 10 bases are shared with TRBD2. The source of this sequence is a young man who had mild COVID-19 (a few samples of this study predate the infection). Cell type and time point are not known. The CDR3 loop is CASSKRGGLLGETQYF. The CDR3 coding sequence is TGTGCCAGCAGCAAGCGGGGGGGCTTATTAGGAGAGACCCAGTACTTC.